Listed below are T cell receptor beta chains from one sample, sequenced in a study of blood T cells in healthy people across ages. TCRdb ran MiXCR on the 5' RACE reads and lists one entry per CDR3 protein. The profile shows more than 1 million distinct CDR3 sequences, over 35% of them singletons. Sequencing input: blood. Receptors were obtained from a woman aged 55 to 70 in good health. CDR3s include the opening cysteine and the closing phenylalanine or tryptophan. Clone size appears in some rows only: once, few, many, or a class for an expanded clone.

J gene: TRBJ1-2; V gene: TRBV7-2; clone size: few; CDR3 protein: CASSYGQENYGYTF
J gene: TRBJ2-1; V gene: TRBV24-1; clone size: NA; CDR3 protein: CATSDRTSGSTHEQFF
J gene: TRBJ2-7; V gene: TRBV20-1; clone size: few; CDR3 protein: CSAPDRSLYEQYF
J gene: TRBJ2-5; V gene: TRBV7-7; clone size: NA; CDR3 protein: CASSFSTGGRETQYF
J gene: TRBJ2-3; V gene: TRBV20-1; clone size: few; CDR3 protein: CSARDLPGNTGGDTQYF
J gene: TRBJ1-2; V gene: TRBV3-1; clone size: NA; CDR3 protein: CASSQKPGAVYYGYTF
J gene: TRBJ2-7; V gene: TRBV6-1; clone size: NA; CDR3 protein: CASSEGDFSSYEQYF
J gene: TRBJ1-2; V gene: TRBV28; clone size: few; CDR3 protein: CASRRDINYGYTF
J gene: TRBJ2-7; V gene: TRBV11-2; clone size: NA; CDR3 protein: CASSLLLALSSYEQYF
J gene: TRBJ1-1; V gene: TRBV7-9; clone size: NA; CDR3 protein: CASSLGYGGTNTEAFF
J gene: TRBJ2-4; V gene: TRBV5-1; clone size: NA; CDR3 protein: CASSLTSVVSKNIQYF
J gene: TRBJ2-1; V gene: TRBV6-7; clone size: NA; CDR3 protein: CASSWRPAGNEQFF
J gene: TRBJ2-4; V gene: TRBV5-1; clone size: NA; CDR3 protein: CASSLEQGIGQYF
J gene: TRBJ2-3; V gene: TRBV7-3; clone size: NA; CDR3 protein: CASSKAGGPDTQYF
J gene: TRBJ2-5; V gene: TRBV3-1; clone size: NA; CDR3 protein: CASSQTGGETQYF
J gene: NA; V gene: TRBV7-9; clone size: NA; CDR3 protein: CASSLTGPPSAIYEQYF
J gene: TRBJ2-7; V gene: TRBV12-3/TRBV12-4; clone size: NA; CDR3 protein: CANSSLRRRNEQYF
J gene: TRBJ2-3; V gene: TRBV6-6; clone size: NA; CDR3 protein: CASSSWTSGRVTDTQYF
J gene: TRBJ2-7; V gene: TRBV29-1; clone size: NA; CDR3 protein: CSVGDGRYEQYF
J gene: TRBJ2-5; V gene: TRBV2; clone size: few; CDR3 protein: CASSPGGLGPQETQYF
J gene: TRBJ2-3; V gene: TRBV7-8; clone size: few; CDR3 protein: CASSFRRASGRASTDTQYF
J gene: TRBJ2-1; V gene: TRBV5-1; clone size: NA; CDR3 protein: CATCREGGDNEQFF
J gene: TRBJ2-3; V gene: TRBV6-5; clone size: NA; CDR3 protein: CASSSRTSGSVLTQYF
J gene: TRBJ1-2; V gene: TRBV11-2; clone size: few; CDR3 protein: CASSSGPLYYGYTF
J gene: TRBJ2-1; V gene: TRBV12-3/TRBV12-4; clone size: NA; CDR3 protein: CASSTLREQFF
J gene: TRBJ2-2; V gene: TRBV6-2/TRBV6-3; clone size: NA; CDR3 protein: CASRRQGSGTGELFF
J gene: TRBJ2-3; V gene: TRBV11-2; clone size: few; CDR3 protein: CASSLFVTPGLAGAEETDTQYF
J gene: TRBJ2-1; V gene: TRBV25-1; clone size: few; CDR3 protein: CASSLLTGEADEQFF
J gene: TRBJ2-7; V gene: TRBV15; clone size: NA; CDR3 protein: CATSRSQTGVGYEQYF
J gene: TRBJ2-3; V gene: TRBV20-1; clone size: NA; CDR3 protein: CSARSSRGFSTDTQYF
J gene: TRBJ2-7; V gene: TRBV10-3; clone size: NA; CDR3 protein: CAISALAYEQYF
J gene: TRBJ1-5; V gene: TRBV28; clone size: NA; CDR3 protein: CASSSDDYQPQHF
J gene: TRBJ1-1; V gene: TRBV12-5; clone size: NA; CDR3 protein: CASGLFKQGFMNAEAFF
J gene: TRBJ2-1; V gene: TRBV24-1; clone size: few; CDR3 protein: CATSRDRGDNEQFF
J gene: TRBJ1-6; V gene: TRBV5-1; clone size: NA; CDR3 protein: CASSPGQMNSPLHF
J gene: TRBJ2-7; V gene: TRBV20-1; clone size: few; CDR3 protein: CSARPPGASGTYEQYF
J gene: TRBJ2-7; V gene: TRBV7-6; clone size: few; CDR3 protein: CASSLKGQGVTYEQYF
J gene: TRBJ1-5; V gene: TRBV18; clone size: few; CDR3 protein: CASSEGGGGQPQHF
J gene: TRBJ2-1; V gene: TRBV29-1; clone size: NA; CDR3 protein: CSVEGQEGHCNEQFF
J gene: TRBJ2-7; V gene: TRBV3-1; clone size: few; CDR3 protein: CASSPHPGGEQYF
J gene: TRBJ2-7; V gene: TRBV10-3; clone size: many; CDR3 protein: CAISEGQGAREQYF
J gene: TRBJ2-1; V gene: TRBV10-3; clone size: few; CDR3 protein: CAIRDSGSSYNEQFF
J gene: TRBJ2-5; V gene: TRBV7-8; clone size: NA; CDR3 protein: CASSLLQGLETQYF
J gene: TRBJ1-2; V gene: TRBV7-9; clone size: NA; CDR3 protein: CASSLGREYNGYTF
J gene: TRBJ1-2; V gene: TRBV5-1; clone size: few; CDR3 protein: CASSLTGVTIQGGYTF
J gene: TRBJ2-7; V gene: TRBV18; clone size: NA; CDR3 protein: CASSPKTATEQYF
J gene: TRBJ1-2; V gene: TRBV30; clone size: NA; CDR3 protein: CAWSVNGPKGYTF
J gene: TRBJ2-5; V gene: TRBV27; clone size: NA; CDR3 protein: CASSLTGLPQETQYF
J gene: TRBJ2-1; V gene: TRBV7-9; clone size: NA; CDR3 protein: CASSLELWLAGGPGNEQFF
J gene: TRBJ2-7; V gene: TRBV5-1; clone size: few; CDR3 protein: CASSLDRDRGSYEQYF
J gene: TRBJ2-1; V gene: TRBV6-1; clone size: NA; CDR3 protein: CASKNRGGFYNEQFF
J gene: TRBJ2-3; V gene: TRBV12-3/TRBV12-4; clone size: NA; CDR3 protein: CASSLLGIDTQYF
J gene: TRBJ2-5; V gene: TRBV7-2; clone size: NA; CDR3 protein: CASSGQEKETQYF
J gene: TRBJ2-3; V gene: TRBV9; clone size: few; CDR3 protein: CASSVELAGIADTQYF
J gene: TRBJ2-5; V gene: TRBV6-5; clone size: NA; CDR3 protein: CASSYSNRLAGFDEQYF
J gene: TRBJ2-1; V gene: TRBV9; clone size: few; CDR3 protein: CASSVSGQGGGNEQFF
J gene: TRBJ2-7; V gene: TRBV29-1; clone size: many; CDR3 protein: CSVLNQGEQYF
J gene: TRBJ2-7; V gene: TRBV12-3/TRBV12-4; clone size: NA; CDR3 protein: CASSLVSDFDRDNTYEQYF
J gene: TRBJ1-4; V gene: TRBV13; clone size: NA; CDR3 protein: CASSLRGGDEKLFF
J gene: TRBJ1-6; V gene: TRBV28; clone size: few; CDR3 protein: CASSLGDRNNSPLHF